A single sample gave rise to the 14 T cell receptor beta chains below, sequenced in a study of response to subunit inactivated influenza vaccine. TCRdb called the RT-PCR reads again in MiXCR, with one record for every CDR3 protein. Of approximately 520,000 distinct CDR3 sequences listed, roughly 25% are singletons. The sequencing here drew on CD4+ T cells sorted from PBMCs, taken less than 6 days after vaccination. These receptors all come from a man over 45 who received an inactivated influenza vaccine.

This chain connects TRBV15 to TRBJ2-7; D possibly uses TRBD1 or TRBD2 (6 bases each). The ends were cut back, 1 base at V and 2 bases at J, with 15 bases in the middle. The germline V gene has CDR1 LNHNV and CDR2 YYDKDF (reference sequence). This CDR3 is built from 16 residues. Written as DNA, the CDR3 is TGTGCCACCAGCAGAGGGGCCGAAAGGGGGGCCTACGAGCAGTACTTC. As protein: CATSRGAERGAYEQYF.

This clonotype turned up a few times. The chain combines TRBV9 with TRBJ2-1; D unresolved. Trimming stripped 0 bases from V and 9 bases from J, with 7 bases between. The CDR3 runs to 12 residues. CDR1 and CDR2 from the germline V gene are SGDLS and YYNGEE. For the CDR3, the DNA is TGTGCCAGCAGCGTAGAGATCGGTGAGCAGTTCTTC. This encodes CASSVEIGEQFF.

This clonotype was seen a handful of times. The chain is built from TRBV7-8 and TRBJ2-3; 14 bases agree with TRBD2. Germline-derived CDR1 and CDR2 are SGHVS and FQNEAQ. The CDR3 totals 16 residues. Unmatched junction bases numbered 6, after V lost 5 bases and J lost 5 bases. CDR3 amino acids: CASSTLGLAGEDTQYF. For the CDR3, the DNA is TGTGCCAGCAGCACCTTGGGACTAGCGGGGGAAGATACGCAGTATTTT.

This clonotype occurred many times. The gene calls are TRBV7-6 and TRBJ2-1; a possible D gene is TRBD2 (7 bases). V lost 1 base, J lost 6 bases, and 16 bases lay in between. The CDR3 is 16 residues long. Germline V gene data show CDR1 as SGHVS and CDR2 as FNYEAQ. CDR3 region: CASSLVGGRQANEQFF. In DNA, the CDR3 is TGTGCCAGCAGCTTAGTGGGCGGGAGACAGGCCAATGAGCAGTTCTTC.

This clonotype appeared many times. The V and J genes are TRBV30 and TRBJ2-6, with unresolved D. The CDR3 extends over 13 amino acids. V dropped 2 bases and J dropped 1 base, with 3 bases sitting between them. Germline-derived CDR1 and CDR2 are GTSNPN and SVGIG (reference sequence). CDR3 sequence (DNA): TGTGCCTGGAGTCGTTCTGGGGCCAACGTCCTGACTTTC. It yields the protein CAWSRSGANVLTF.

The chain uses TRBV20-1 and TRBJ2-7; D gene uncertain. Trimming shortened V by 3 bases and J by 7 bases, and 19 bases separated the two germline ends. Germline CDR1 and CDR2: DFQATT and SNEGSKA (reference sequence). The CDR3 runs 14 residues. CDR3 coding DNA: TGCAGTGCTAGCACAATAGACGGGCCGCGGGAGCAGTACTTC. It codes for CSASTIDGPREQYF.

The chain uses TRBV11-3 and TRBJ2-1; 8 nucleotides match TRBD2. V lost 4 bases and J lost 4; bases outside the gene matches: 9. This CDR3 is 16 amino acids long. CDR1 and CDR2 from the germline V gene are SGHNT and YENEEA. The CDR3 loop is CASSSRGRGAYNEQFF. Written as DNA, the CDR3 is TGTGCCAGCAGCTCCCGGGGGCGGGGGGCTTACAATGAGCAGTTCTTC. The variable domain in full, with the rest retrieved from reference TRBV11-3 and TRBJ2-1, is EAGVVQSPRYKIIEKKQPVAFWCNPISGHNTLYWYLQNLGQGPELLIRYENEEAVDDSQLPKDRFSAERLKGVDSTLKIQPAELGDSAVYLCASSSRGRGAYNEQFFGPGTRLTVL.

The table lists this clonotype with a few counts. The J gene is TRBJ2-7, the V gene TRBV20-1, with a weak D call TRBD1 (6 bases). This CDR3 contains 13 residues. CDR1 is DFQATT, CDR2 SNEGSKA, per germline (reference sequence). Trimming stripped 2 bases from V and 2 bases from J, with 10 bases between. CDR3 amino acids: CSARQGTTYEQYF. Here the CDR3 DNA reads TGCAGTGCTAGACAGGGGACCACCTACGAGCAGTACTTC.

This clonotype was found a few times. The chain combines TRBV3-1 with TRBJ2-3, with D unresolved. Germline values: CDR1 LGHDT, CDR2 YNNKEL (reference sequence). This CDR3 is built from 11 residues. V shed 1 base and J shed 5 bases, with 1 base lying between them. CDR3 loop: CASSQVDTQYF. The CDR3 DNA reads as TGTGCCAGCAGCCAAGTAGATACGCAGTATTTT.

The sample holds one count of this clonotype. This chain connects TRBV9 to TRBJ2-6; 8 nucleotides line up with TRBD1. This CDR3 contains 17 residues. CDR1 SGDLS and CDR2 YYNGEE come from the germline V gene. J was trimmed by 0 bases and V by 3 bases; bases with no gene match: 5. CDR3 sequence: CASSAGTGVSGANVLTF. The CDR3 nucleotides are TGTGCCAGCAGCGCCGGGACAGGTGTCTCTGGGGCCAACGTCCTGACTTTC.

Concerning this clonotype itself: This may be a read error: a much more frequent sequence differs by one nucleotide. The chain uses TRBV5-1 and TRBJ2-5; D is ambiguous. Trimming removed 3 bases at V and 2 bases at J, with 23 bases between. The CDR3 loop spans 18 amino acids. Per germline, CDR1 SGHRS and CDR2 YFSETQ. The CDR3 is CASSSPYMYLKEQETQYF. CDR3 bases: TGCGCCAGCAGCTCACCCTACATGTATTTGAAGGAACAAGAGACCCAGTACTTC.

This clonotype was counted a few times. The chain joins TRBV6-5 to TRBJ2-5, with D perhaps given as TRBD1 or TRBD2 (5 bases each). Between the trimmed V and J ends, which lost 0 bases and 1 base, there was a span of 6 bases. The CDR3 is made up of 14 amino acids. CDR1 is MNHEY and CDR2 is SVGAGI in the germline V gene. The CDR3 spells CASSYSGAQETQYF. As DNA, the CDR3 is TGTGCCAGCAGTTACTCCGGGGCCCAAGAGACCCAGTACTTC.

A few counts support this clonotype. The rearrangement joins TRBV6-5 to TRBJ1-5, with TRBD1 as a possible D gene (6 bases). The V end was cut by 2 bases, the J end by 3 bases, with 11 bases between. This CDR3 region has 15 residues. The germline V gene has CDR1 MNHEY and CDR2 SVGAGI. CDR3 region: CASSYQRGPNQPQHF. CDR3 DNA: TGTGCCAGCAGTTACCAGCGGGGGCCCAATCAGCCCCAGCATTTT.

The V gene is TRBV29-1, the J gene TRBJ2-2, with D unresolved. The V end was cut by 2 bases, the J end by 4 bases, with 11 bases between. CDR1 is SQVTM and CDR2 is ANQGSEA in the germline V gene. The CDR3 runs to 14 residues. Here the CDR3 DNA reads TGCAGCGTTGAATCCCCGACGCCCACCGGGGAGCTGTTTTTT. Residues: CSVESPTPTGELFF.